This paragraph reports one T cell receptor beta chain. The V gene's germline CDR1 is LGHDT and CDR2 YNNKEL (reference sequence). The CDR3 is made up of 21 amino acids. Trimming removed 4 bases at V and 1 base at J, with 26 bases between. This record comes from a study of blood T cell repertoires in COVID-19. Per the original data handling: Amplifying reference gene primers gave estimates of nucleated cell counts. Measured with immunoSEQ multiplex PCR; TCRdb has only the in-frame clones, and not every one. The V and J calls and clone size were taken over from that table, and D and trimming were inferred from the DNA. The sample lists 350,000 to 400,000 clones, roughly 87% occurring once. Participants' reported clinical history set cohort assignment.

The TCR comes from a woman in her 30s who had recovered from COVID-19. Sequenced sample: PBMCs or T cells enriched from blood (not recorded which). This rearrangement joins TRBV3-1 (or the pseudogene TRBV3-2) to TRBJ2-6; the D gene is possibly TRBD1 (7 bases). CDR3 protein: CASSRTRGQGGKESGANVLTF. The CDR3 bases are TGTGCCAGCAGCCGTACCAGGGGTCAGGGGGGAAAAGAGTCTGGGGCCAACGTCCTGACTTTC.